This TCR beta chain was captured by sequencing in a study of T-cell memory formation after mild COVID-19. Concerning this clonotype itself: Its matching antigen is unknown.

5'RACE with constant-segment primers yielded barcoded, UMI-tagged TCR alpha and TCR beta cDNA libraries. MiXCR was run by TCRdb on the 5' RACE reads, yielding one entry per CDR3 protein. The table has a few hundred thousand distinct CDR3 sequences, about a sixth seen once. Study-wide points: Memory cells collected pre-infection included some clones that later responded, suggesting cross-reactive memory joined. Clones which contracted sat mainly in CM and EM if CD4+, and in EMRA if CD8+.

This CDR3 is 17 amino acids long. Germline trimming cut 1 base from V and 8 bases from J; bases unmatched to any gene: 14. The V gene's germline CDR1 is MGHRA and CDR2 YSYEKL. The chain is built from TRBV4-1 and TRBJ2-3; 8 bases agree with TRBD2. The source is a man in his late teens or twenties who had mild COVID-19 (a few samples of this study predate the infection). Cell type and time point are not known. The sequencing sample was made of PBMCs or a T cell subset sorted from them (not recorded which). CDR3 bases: TGCGCCAGCAGCCAAGTCCATCAGCGGGGGCTTCGAGGTACGCAGTATTTT. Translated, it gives CASSQVHQRGLRGTQYF.